Sequencing of this T cell receptor beta chain was carried out in a study of T-cell memory formation after mild COVID-19. V was shortened by 1 base and J by 0 bases, with 13 bases between the two germline ends. CDR1 and CDR2 (germline): LGHNA, YSLEER. This CDR3 is built from 16 residues. This clonotype was observed a few times. TCRdb re-derived calls from the 5' RACE reads in MiXCR, one entry per CDR3 protein. The repertoire consists of around 200,000 distinct CDR3 sequences, with under 20% occurring once and the leading ten covering under 4.5%. Sequences were obtained from PBMCs or a T cell subset sorted from them (not recorded which). The chain carries TRBV4-3 and TRBJ2-7; tentatively, D is TRBD1 (6 bases). This clonotype was obtained from a young man who had mild COVID-19 (a few samples of this study predate the infection). Cell type and time point are not known. The CDR3 protein is CASSQGYSGASYEQYF. CDR3 DNA: TGCGCCAGCAGCCAAGGTTATTCAGGGGCCTCCTACGAGCAGTACTTC.